Given below is one T cell receptor (beta chain) in context. Its matching antigen is unknown. Between the trimmed V and J ends, which lost 3 bases and 6 bases, there was a span of 14 bases. Germline CDR1 and CDR2: LNHDA and SQIVND (reference sequence). The CDR3 is 14 residues long. This record comes from a study of T cell responses to AZD1222 COVID-19 vaccine. Study-level results: Seropositive status at baseline applied to only 5 or 6 AZD1222 recipients. Clonal diversity was possibly underestimated, and white British individuals and females predominated among donors.

This table comes from immunoSEQ multiplex PCR, and its TCRdb copy is limited to in-frame clones, with some not included. The table records about 120,000 clones, about 90% of them present only once. This TCR was sampled from an adult in good health. The chain uses TRBV19 and TRBJ1-2; D unclear. Sequenced here: peripheral blood, sampled on day 0 of AZD1222 vaccination. CDR3 amino acids: CASSIGPTIHGYTF. The CDR3 bases are TGTGCCAGTAGTATTGGCCCTACAATCCATGGCTACACCTTC. Together with reference TRBV19 and TRBJ1-2, the CDR3 gives the full variable domain: DGGITQSPKYLFRKEGQNVTLSCEQNLNHDAMYWYRQDPGQGLRLIYYSQIVNDFQKGDIAEGYSVSREKKESFPLTVTSAQKNPTAFYLCASSIGPTIHGYTFGSGTRLTVV.